The 20 T cell receptor beta chains listed next were all sequenced from one sample in a study of blood T cell repertoires in COVID-19. TCRdb keeps only in-frame clones here, not all; method: immunoSEQ multiplex PCR. Found here are around 220,000 clones, 82% of them singletons; the top ten hold roughly 8.2%. The material sequenced was peripheral blood. These receptors were collected from an elderly woman with COVID-19, enrolled during active disease.

This chain links TRBV2 with TRBJ2-5; 8 bases match TRBD2. Losses at the gene ends were 7 bases for V and 0 bases for J; bases not matched to a gene: 7. This CDR3 has 15 residues. The germline V gene has CDR1 SNHLY and CDR2 FYNNEI. The CDR3 DNA is TGTGCCAGCATACTTAGCGGGGCGAACCAAGAGACCCAGTACTTC. This encodes CASILSGANQETQYF.

The chain recombines TRBV7-2 with TRBJ2-7; 7 bases fit TRBD1. This CDR3 spans 14 amino acids. Germline CDR1 reads SGHTA; CDR2 reads FQGNSA. V shed 1 base and J 4 bases; nucleotides not matched to a gene: 4. CDR3 region: CASSLGGTVYEQYF. The CDR3 region has the DNA TGTGCCAGCAGCTTAGGGGGGACAGTTTACGAGCAGTACTTC.

V is TRBV9 and J is TRBJ2-3; no clear D gene. The CDR3 contains 14 residues. Trimming took 0 bases from V and 0 from J, leaving 5 bases between them. Germline lookup yields CDR1 SGDLS and CDR2 YYNGEE. For the CDR3, the DNA is TGTGCCAGCAGCGTAGCTACTAGCACAGATACGCAGTATTTT. Protein: CASSVATSTDTQYF.

The gene calls are TRBV9 and TRBJ1-6; TRBD1 might be the D (5 bases). V was pared by 3 bases and J by 12 bases, with 16 bases between. This CDR3 has 14 amino acids. In germline, CDR1 is SGDLS, CDR2 YYNGEE. In nucleotides, the CDR3 is TGTGCCAGCAGCGGCCGGCCTTCGGGGGGACCCCTCCACTTT. This sequence encodes CASSGRPSGGPLHF.

The chain carries TRBV19 and TRBJ1-5, with 8 bases aligning to TRBD1. The germline V gene has CDR1 LNHDA and CDR2 SQIVND (reference sequence). V was clipped by 5 bases and J by 6 bases; unmatched bases: 9. There are 15 residues in the CDR3. This CDR3 reads CASSPRTGSGQPQHF. DNA for the CDR3: TGTGCCAGTAGTCCCAGGACAGGGTCGGGTCAGCCCCAGCATTTT.

This clone was seen at least ten times. This chain uses TRBV6-5 with TRBJ1-2, with D possibly being TRBD1 (6 bases). Trimming took off 7 bases at V and 3 bases at J, with 18 bases between the two ends. This CDR3 spans 15 amino acids. Germline CDR1 MNHEY, CDR2 SVGAGI. This chain's CDR3 is CASTPSKAGDYGYTF. DNA for the CDR3: TGTGCCAGCACCCCAAGTAAGGCAGGGGACTATGGCTACACCTTC.

The rearrangement joins TRBV5-4 to TRBJ2-6, with D maybe TRBD1 (5 bases). This CDR3 is built from 17 residues. Germline lookup yields CDR1 SGHNT and CDR2 YYREEE (reference sequence). V lost 4 bases to trimming and J lost 2 bases, with 16 bases between them. The CDR3 spells CASSPGILSPGANVLTF. The CDR3 DNA reads TGTGCCAGCAGCCCAGGGATCTTAAGCCCTGGGGCCAACGTCCTGACTTTC.

The V gene is TRBV7-3, the J gene TRBJ1-2; 11 nucleotides align to TRBD1. The CDR3 sequence is 16 residues long. V was clipped by 5 bases and J by 3 bases; unmatched bases: 8. Germline CDR1 is SGHTA and CDR2 is FQGTGA. The CDR3 nucleotides read TGTGCCAGCAGCCTCGGGGACAGGGGGGTTGACTATGGCTACACCTTC. Its translation is CASSLGDRGVDYGYTF.

The V gene is TRBV5-4, the J gene TRBJ2-2; D may be TRBD1 (5 bases). The CDR3 extends over 14 amino acids. Per the germline V gene, CDR1 is SGHNT and CDR2 is YYREEE (reference sequence). Trimming cost V 1 base and J 4 bases, with 8 bases left between them. CDR3 residues: CASSLLRATGELFF. The CDR3 DNA sequence: TGTGCCAGCAGCTTGCTCAGGGCCACCGGGGAGCTGTTTTTT.

The V and J genes are TRBV19 and TRBJ2-7, with 11 bases identical to TRBD1. V was pared by 2 bases and J by 4 bases, with 1 base of the junction left unmatched. This CDR3 contains 14 residues. Germline CDR1 is LNHDA and CDR2 is SQIVND (reference sequence). This CDR3 is CASSIRDRGYEQYF. DNA for the CDR3: TGTGCCAGTAGTATAAGGGACAGGGGGTACGAGCAGTACTTC.

The chain employs TRBV5-1 and TRBJ2-2; 7 bases agree with TRBD1. Germline assignment: CDR1 SGHRS and CDR2 YFSETQ. The CDR3 has 17 amino acids. The V and J ends lost 0 bases and 8 bases, in that order; junction bases with no gene match: 13. The CDR3 bases are TGCGCCAGCAGCTTGGCCTACAGGGGCCAAGTGGGAGGGGAGCTGTTTTTT. It yields the protein CASSLAYRGQVGGELFF.

This clone was seen a single time. This rearrangement joins TRBV28 to TRBJ1-5, with D possibly TRBD1 on 5 matching bases. The CDR3 length is 14 residues. V was shortened by 5 bases and J by 6 bases, with 14 bases between the two germline ends. The germline CDR1 and CDR2 sequences are MDHEN and SYDVKM. The CDR3 coding sequence is TGTGCCAGCAGTCCCAATCCGGGGGGTCAGCCCCAGCATTTT. Protein: CASSPNPGGQPQHF.

The chain links TRBV6-2 or TRBV6-3 to TRBJ2-4; the D gene is possibly TRBD1 (5 bases). This CDR3 has 16 residues. Germline V gives CDR1 MNHEY, CDR2 SVGEGT. With 4 bases removed from V and 1 base from J, the gap between germline ends came to 14 bases. CDR3: CASSFGRVTAKNIQYF. CDR3 nucleotides: TGTGCCAGCAGTTTCGGCAGGGTAACTGCCAAAAACATTCAGTACTTC.

The gene calls are TRBV7-9 and TRBJ1-2; 7 bases map to TRBD1. The CDR3 is 15 amino acids. Germline loops: CDR1 SEHNR, CDR2 FQNEAQ (reference sequence). With V trimmed by 7 bases and J by 7 bases, 15 bases remained unmatched. The CDR3 loop is CASTPTGQVVGGYTF. DNA of the CDR3: TGTGCCAGCACCCCAACCGGACAGGTAGTAGGTGGCTACACCTTC.

The chain uses TRBV2 and TRBJ2-3; TRBD2 aligns across 7 bases. The V segment lost 6 bases and the J segment 6 bases; nucleotides outside the gene matches: 6. The germline gives CDR1 SNHLY, CDR2 FYNNEI. The CDR3 is 13 amino acids. CDR3 DNA sequence: TGTGCCAGCAGAGCGGGGTGGGGGGATACGCAGTATTTT. Translated: CASRAGWGDTQYF. The full variable domain, completed using reference TRBV2 and TRBJ2-3, is EPEVTQTPSHQVTQMGQEVILRCVPISNHLYFYWYRQILGQKVEFLVSFYNNEISEKSEIFDDQFSVERPDGSNFTLKIRSTKLEDSAMYFCASRAGWGDTQYFGPGTRLTVL.

This clone was counted between two and nine times. This chain's CDR3 is CASTITGDRSNEKLFF. CDR3 coding DNA: TGCGCCAGCACTATTACTGGGGACAGAAGTAACGAAAAACTGTTTTTT. The chain is built from TRBV5-1 and TRBJ1-4; 7 positions agree with TRBD1. V was clipped by 6 bases and J by 8 bases; unmatched bases: 16. CDR1 and CDR2 from the germline V gene are SGHRS and YFSETQ. This CDR3 is 16 amino acids long.

This clone was counted only a few times. CDR3 bases: TGTGCCAGCTCGCCTTCTCTCGGGACCGGGGAGCTGTTTTTT. Translated, it gives CASSPSLGTGELFF. The chain employs TRBV18 and TRBJ2-2; no clear D. Germline V CDR1 and CDR2: KGHSH, LQKENI. Trimming pared 6 bases from V and 5 bases from J, leaving 13 bases between. This CDR3 region has 14 residues.

The chain couples TRBV10-3 to TRBJ2-7; 11 bases are a match to TRBD2. V gave up 10 bases and J gave up 4 bases; unmatched junction bases: 6. Germline assignment: CDR1 ENHRY and CDR2 SYGVKD. The CDR3 consists of 13 residues. Written as DNA, the CDR3 is TGTGCCACCGGGACTAGCGGTACTTACGAGCAGTACTTC. Amino acid sequence: CATGTSGTYEQYF.

The J gene is TRBJ2-7, the V gene TRBV7-3, with a weak D call TRBD2 (7 bases). The germline CDR1 and CDR2 sequences are SGHTA and FQGTGA. Trimming took 2 bases from V and 0 from J, leaving 11 bases between them. The CDR3 is 15 amino acids. CDR3 amino acids: CASSLYRGASYEQYF. The CDR3 DNA is TGTGCCAGCAGCTTATATCGGGGGGCCTCCTACGAGCAGTACTTC.

The chain carries TRBV18 and TRBJ1-4; 8 bases are shared with TRBD1. Germline trimming cut 4 bases from V and 6 bases from J; bases unmatched to any gene: 4. This CDR3 is 14 amino acids long. Germline CDR1 and CDR2: KGHSH and LQKENI. CDR3 nucleotides: TGTGCCAGCTCACTTGGACAGGGAGATGAAAAACTGTTTTTT. Residues: CASSLGQGDEKLFF.